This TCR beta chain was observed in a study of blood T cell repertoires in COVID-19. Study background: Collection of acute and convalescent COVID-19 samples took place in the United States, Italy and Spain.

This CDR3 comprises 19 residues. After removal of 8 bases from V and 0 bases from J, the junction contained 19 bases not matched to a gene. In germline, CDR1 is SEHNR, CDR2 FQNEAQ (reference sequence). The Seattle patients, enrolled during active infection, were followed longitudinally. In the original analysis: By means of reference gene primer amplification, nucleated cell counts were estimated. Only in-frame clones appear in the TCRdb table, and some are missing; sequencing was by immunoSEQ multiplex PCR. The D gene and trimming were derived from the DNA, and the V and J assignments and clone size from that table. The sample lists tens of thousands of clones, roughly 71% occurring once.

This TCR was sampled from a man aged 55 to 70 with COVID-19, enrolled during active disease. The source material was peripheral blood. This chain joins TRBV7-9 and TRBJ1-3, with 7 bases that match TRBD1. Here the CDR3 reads CASPPKGQLIPLSGNTIYF. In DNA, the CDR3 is TGTGCCAGCCCCCCTAAGGGACAGCTTATTCCGCTCTCTGGAAACACCATATATTTT.